The 15 T cell receptor beta chains below all came from one sample that was sequenced in a study of chemoradiotherapy in HPV16-positive cancers. The table came from immunoSEQ multiplex PCR; TCRdb's copy has only in-frame clones and leaves some out. Among 2,500 to 3,500 clones listed, 70% to 80% were seen once. The source was tumor tissue, collected from a patient who underwent chemoradiotherapy. The receptors come from a human donor with HPV-associated anogenital cancer.

The chain has TRBV25-1 and TRBJ2-6; D is unclear. V was pared by 6 bases and J by 1 base, with 7 bases between. The CDR3 covers 14 residues. In germline, CDR1 is MGHDK, CDR2 SYGVNS. The CDR3 sequence is CASSASSGANVLTF. The CDR3 nucleotides are TGTGCCAGCAGCGCAAGTTCTGGGGCCAACGTCCTGACTTTC.

The CDR3 nucleotides are TGTGCCAGCAGTTACTCAGTGCAGCAGCCCCAGCATTTT. It specifies CASSYSVQQPQHF. The V gene is TRBV6-5, the J gene TRBJ1-5; D is uncertain. Germline V lookup: CDR1 MNHEY, CDR2 SVGAGI. The V end was cut by 0 bases, the J end by 7 bases, with 7 bases between. The CDR3 contains 13 residues.

This chain joins TRBV13 and TRBJ2-5, with 12 positions matching TRBD2. V lost 3 bases to trimming and J lost 5 bases; unmatched junction nucleotides: 7. Germline V gene data show CDR1 as PRHDT and CDR2 as FYEKMQ (reference sequence). This CDR3 spans 16 amino acids. In nucleotides, the CDR3 is TGTGCCAGCAGCTTCCGACTAGCGGGAGTGGTTGAGACCCAGTACTTC. It specifies CASSFRLAGVVETQYF.

The chain joins TRBV5-4 to TRBJ2-1; D is uncertain. The CDR3 totals 12 residues. Germline CDR1 and CDR2: SGHNT and YYREEE (reference sequence). The V end was cut by 4 bases, the J end by 8 bases, with 10 bases between. CDR3 in DNA: TGTGCCAGCAGCATCCTGGGGTATGAGCAGTTCTTC. Translation: CASSILGYEQFF.

This sequence joins TRBV10-1 and TRBJ2-3; 12 positions match TRBD2. Trimming cost V 4 bases and J 4 bases; bases outside gene matches: 0. Per germline, CDR1 WNHNN and CDR2 SYGVQD (reference sequence). The CDR3 totals 14 residues. CDR3 nucleotide sequence: TGCGCCAGCAGTGCTAGCGGGGGGGCAGATACGCAGTATTTT. Amino acids: CASSASGGADTQYF.

The gene calls are TRBV10-2 and TRBJ2-1, with 9 bases identical to TRBD2. This CDR3 contains 17 residues. Germline CDR1 WSHSY, CDR2 SAAADI. V lost 3 bases to trimming and J lost 0 bases; unmatched junction nucleotides: 6. In nucleotides, the CDR3 is TGCGCCAGCAGTGAACTACTAGCGGGTAACTCCTACAATGAGCAGTTCTTC. This translates into CASSELLAGNSYNEQFF.

V gene TRBV18 combines with J gene TRBJ1-5; possibly TRBD1 for D (5 bases). Germline CDR1 and CDR2: KGHSH and LQKENI. The CDR3 consists of 13 residues. Trimming removed 2 bases at V and 4 bases at J, with 6 bases between. CDR3 in DNA: TGTGCCAGCTCACCAGGGGGAAATCAGCCCCAGCATTTT. This sequence encodes CASSPGGNQPQHF.

As concerns this clone: The sample has other DNA sequences that encode this CDR3 too. The CDR3 sequence: CASSLVGNEKLFF. The CDR3 DNA follows: TGTGCCAGCAGCTTAGTGGGGAATGAAAAACTGTTTTTT. The rearrangement uses TRBV7-6 and TRBJ1-4; D unclear. The CDR3 consists of 13 residues. Germline V gives CDR1 SGHVS, CDR2 FNYEAQ. With 1 base removed from V and 5 bases from J, the gap between germline ends came to 5 bases.

V gene TRBV4-2 combines with J gene TRBJ1-1, with 7 bases lining up with TRBD1. Germline assignment: CDR1 LGHNA and CDR2 YNFKEQ. The CDR3 has 16 amino acids. V trimming: 4 bases; J trimming: 0 bases; junction bases outside the gene matches: 8. The CDR3 bases are TGTGCCAGCAGCCGCATACAGGGGCGAATGAACACTGAAGCTTTCTTT. It specifies CASSRIQGRMNTEAFF.

V gene TRBV10-3 combines with J gene TRBJ1-2, with TRBD1 matching over 9 bases. CDR1 and CDR2 from the germline V gene are ENHRY and SYGVKD. The CDR3 loop spans 13 amino acids. After removal of 10 bases from V and 7 bases from J, the junction contained 10 bases not matched to a gene. The CDR3 loop reads CATSRDRDGGYTF. The CDR3 nucleotides read TGTGCCACCTCCCGGGACAGGGACGGTGGCTACACCTTC.

This clone came up once. The chain combines TRBV6-1 with TRBJ1-2; 9 nucleotides line up with TRBD1. The CDR3 length is 14 residues. CDR1 is MNHNS, CDR2 SASEGT, per germline. Germline trimming cut 6 bases from V and 11 bases from J; bases unmatched to any gene: 13. The CDR3 DNA sequence: TGTGCCAGCAGCCTCCAAGGGAGACAGGGGGGGTACACCTTC. This gives the protein CASSLQGRQGGYTF.

This rearrangement joins TRBV28 to TRBJ2-7, with D perhaps assigned TRBD1 or TRBD2 (5 bases each). CDR3 length equals 17 residues. V was clipped by 5 bases and J by 0 bases, with 20 bases between them. The germline V gene has CDR1 MDHEN and CDR2 SYDVKM. CDR3 nucleotide sequence: TGTGCCAGCAGTCCTTTCCCCGGGACGCGGACCTCCTACGAGCAGTACTTC. Translation gives CASSPFPGTRTSYEQYF. The full variable domain, in which reference TRBV28 and TRBJ2-7 provide the parts outside the CDR3, is DVKVTQSSRYLVKRTGEKVFLECVQDMDHENMFWYRQDPGLGLRLIYFSYDVKMKEKGDIPEGYSVSREKKERFSLILESASTNQTSMYLCASSPFPGTRTSYEQYFGPGTRLTVT.

The CDR3 coding sequence is TGTGCCAGCAGCTCAATCGGGACAAGTGGAAACACCATATATTTT. This translates into CASSSIGTSGNTIYF. The chain links TRBV5-6 to TRBJ1-3; D is possibly TRBD1 (6 bases). CDR3 length: 15 amino acids. Trimming cost V 3 bases and J 3 bases, with 13 bases left between them. Germline V gives CDR1 SGHDT, CDR2 YYEEEE.

This clone was recorded once. V and J are TRBV27 and TRBJ2-7; D may correspond to TRBD1 or TRBD2 (5 bases each). The ends were cut back, 3 bases at V and 6 bases at J, with 9 bases in the middle. The germline gives CDR1 MNHEY, CDR2 SMNVEV (reference sequence). The CDR3 sequence is 12 residues long. The CDR3 spells CASSFNGAEQYF. The CDR3 DNA reads TGTGCCAGCAGTTTTAACGGGGCCGAGCAGTACTTC.

The genes are TRBV2 and TRBJ1-1; the D is unclear. CDR3 length: 13 residues. Germline V CDR1 and CDR2: SNHLY, FYNNEI. Trimming pared 1 base from V and 10 bases from J, leaving 13 bases between. In nucleotides, the CDR3 is TGTGCCAGCAGTGAAGGTCGGGGATCGGGAGCTTTCTTT. It yields the protein CASSEGRGSGAFF.